The clone carrying this TCR beta chain was counted a few times. Its antigen is unknown. The sample belongs to a study of blood T cells in healthy people across ages. Study-wide points: There were more naive CD4+ cells and higher diversity in long-lived donors than in aged donors.

The CDR3 extends over 13 amino acids. CDR1 and CDR2 from the germline V gene are MNHEY and SVGAGI. V was pared by 7 bases and J by 7 bases, with 16 bases between. The donors, healthy Caucasians from Russia, were aged roughly 6 to 100. With a J-beta primer mix and a sample-barcoded 5' primer, a second PCR ran about 6 to 11 cycles. With 12 random nucleotides, a template-switch adaptor tagged each individual cDNA molecule. TCRdb processed the 5' RACE reads anew with MiXCR; each CDR3 protein has one entry. The table has over a million distinct CDR3 sequences, under 45% seen once; the top ten hold over 15%.

The clonotype comes from a woman aged 55-69 years in good health. Sequencing was performed on blood. The chain recombines TRBV6-5 with TRBJ1-2, with D unclear. CDR3 coding DNA: TGTGCCAGCACCCAACCCGGGGAGGGTGGCTACACCTTC. Its translation is CASTQPGEGGYTF.